The TCR beta chain under discussion was sequenced for a study of pediatric ulcerative colitis. The wider study: Disease was pancolitis in several and left-sided in two, histology-confirmed.

With 5 bases clipped from V and 4 bases from J, the junction kept 7 bases outside the gene matches. CDR3 size: 15 residues. Germline CDR1 reads LNHDA; CDR2 reads SQIVND (reference sequence). Clones were sequenced by immunoSEQ multiplex PCR, and TCRdb holds only the in-frame ones, with some missing. This sample has about 64,000 clones, with over 65% found just once. The blood sample was taken during the colonoscopy visit. This TCR came from a boy under 18 with moderate ulcerative colitis. Source material: blood. The chain links TRBV19 to TRBJ2-2; 7 nucleotides match TRBD2. The chain's CDR3 is CASSRPGGSTGELFF. The CDR3 DNA reads TGTGCCAGTAGTCGGCCGGGCGGGAGCACCGGGGAGCTGTTTTTT.